This is a list of T cell receptor beta chains from one sample in a study of blood T cell repertoires in COVID-19. Sequencing used immunoSEQ multiplex PCR; TCRdb keeps in-frame clones, though not all of them. The repertoire holds about 300,000 clones, 85% seen once, with 1.5% to 2% in the top ten. Specimen: PBMCs or T cells enriched from blood (not recorded which). The receptors derive from a woman aged 25 to 39 who had been exposed to COVID-19. CDR3s include the opening cysteine and the closing phenylalanine or tryptophan. A D gene is named only where the DNA matches it firmly. Rows give clone size only sometimes, using once, few, many, or a class for an expanded clone.

d_call,v_call,j_call,clone_size,cdr3_aa,cdr3_nt
TRBD2,TRBV3-1/TRBV3-2,TRBJ2-2,-,CASSQRSGRNTGELFF,TGTGCCAGCAGCCAAAGGAGCGGGAGGAACACCGGGGAGCTGTTTTTT
TRBD1,TRBV5-4,TRBJ1-2,once,CASSPGQGSSGRGYTF,TGTGCCAGCAGCCCCGGACAGGGAAGTTCGGGTAGAGGCTACACCTTC
TRBD2,TRBV27,TRBJ2-2,-,CASSLLAGTGELFF,TGTGCCAGCAGTTTGCTAGCGGGAACCGGGGAGCTGTTTTTT
TRBD2,TRBV24-1,TRBJ2-3,-,CATSDLGSGEITDTQYF,TGTGCCACCAGTGATTTAGGTAGCGGGGAGATCACAGATACGCAGTATTTT
-,TRBV7-2,TRBJ2-1,-,CASSLVPGNEQFF,TGTGCCAGCAGCTTAGTCCCCGGGAATGAGCAGTTCTTC
-,TRBV19,TRBJ2-3,-,CASIGHPLGDTQYF,TGTGCCAGTATCGGACATCCCCTGGGGGATACGCAGTATTTT
TRBD2,TRBV2,TRBJ2-3,few,CASSEGTSGRPGYF,TGTGCCAGCAGTGAAGGGACTAGCGGGAGGCCGGGGTATTTT
TRBD2,TRBV30,TRBJ2-5,-,CAWSWGGMAETQYF,TGTGCCTGGAGTTGGGGGGGAATGGCGGAGACCCAGTACTTC
TRBD1,TRBV19,TRBJ1-5,-,CASSGGTGGNQPQHF,TGTGCCAGTAGTGGTGGGACAGGGGGCAATCAGCCCCAGCATTTT
-,TRBV3-1/TRBV3-2,TRBJ1-2,few,CASSQGASNYGYTF,TGTGCCAGCAGCCAAGGGGCTTCTAACTATGGCTACACCTTC
-,TRBV25-1,TRBJ1-1,-,CASTRAGNTEAFF,TGTGCCAGCACCCGGGCGGGGAACACTGAAGCTTTCTTT
-,TRBV5-4,TRBJ1-2,-,CASSLRQGGDYGYTF,TGTGCCAGCAGCTTGAGGCAGGGCGGCGACTATGGCTACACCTTC
-,TRBV4-1,TRBJ1-1,-,CASSSFSGTEAFF,TGCGCCAGCAGCTCCTTCTCCGGCACTGAAGCTTTCTTT
TRBD1,TRBV5-6,TRBJ1-2,-,CASSPADRDDYGYTF,TGTGCCAGCAGCCCCGCCGACAGGGACGACTATGGCTACACCTTC
-,TRBV10-3,TRBJ1-1,-,CAIGNYPEDTEAFF,TGTGCCATCGGAAACTATCCCGAGGACACTGAAGCTTTCTTT
-,TRBV24-1,TRBJ2-7,-,CATSSTASYEQYF,TGTGCCACCAGTTCGACAGCATCCTACGAGCAGTACTTC
-,TRBV6-6,TRBJ1-2,-,CASRWTAPYGYTF,TGTGCCAGCAGGTGGACAGCCCCGTATGGCTACACCTTC
-,TRBV7-2,TRBJ1-6,few,CASSSGPLSYNSPLHF,TGTGCCAGCAGCTCAGGGCCCCTCTCCTATAATTCACCCCTCCACTTT
TRBD2,TRBV18,TRBJ2-1,-,CASSVGTSGIDEQFF,TGTGCCAGCTCAGTCGGGACTAGCGGGATCGATGAGCAGTTCTTC
-,TRBV7-7,TRBJ1-1,-,CASSLDRTTEAFF,TGTGCTAGCAGCTTAGACAGGACCACTGAAGCTTTCTTT
TRBD1,TRBV3-1/TRBV3-2,TRBJ1-5,few,CASSQGDRNQPQHF,TGTGCCAGCAGCCAAGGGGACAGGAATCAGCCCCAGCATTTT
TRBD1,TRBV29-1,TRBJ1-2,-,CSVGGQVTASYGYTF,TGCAGCGTTGGAGGACAGGTTACAGCCTCATATGGCTACACCTTC
TRBD2,TRBV7-9,TRBJ2-3,-,CASSLGLAGVITDTQYF,TGTGCCAGCAGCTTAGGACTAGCGGGGGTTATCACAGATACGCAGTATTTT
-,TRBV5-1,TRBJ1-2,-,CASSLDGGSSYGYTF,TGCGCCAGCAGCTTGGATGGGGGCTCGAGCTATGGCTACACCTTC
-,TRBV2,TRBJ1-5,many,CASSEQVHQPQHF,TGTGCCAGCAGTGAACAGGTCCATCAGCCCCAGCATTTT
TRBD1,TRBV7-8,TRBJ2-7,-,CASSLALVGQINYEQYF,TGTGCCAGCAGCTTAGCGTTAGTGGGACAGATAAACTACGAGCAGTACTTC
-,TRBV9,TRBJ1-3,-,CASSVDSQSSGNTIYF,TGTGCCAGCAGCGTAGACAGCCAGAGCTCTGGAAACACCATATATTTT
TRBD2,TRBV30,TRBJ2-5,-,CAWSLFSGGHVETQYF,TGTGCCTGGAGTCTATTTAGCGGGGGCCACGTAGAGACCCAGTACTTC
TRBD1,TRBV25-1,TRBJ1-2,-,CASSTGGYGYTF,TGTGCCAGCAGCACAGGGGGGTATGGCTACACCTTC
TRBD1,TRBV27,TRBJ1-2,-,CASSRTGGDYGYTF,TGTGCCAGCAGTCGGACAGGGGGCGACTATGGCTACACCTTC
TRBD1,TRBV7-8,TRBJ2-7,-,CASRPPIRTGNWYEQYF,TGTGCCAGCAGGCCCCCTATTCGGACAGGGAATTGGTACGAGCAGTACTTC
-,TRBV3-1/TRBV3-2,TRBJ1-6,-,CASSQDVVRSALHF,TGTGCCAGCAGCCAAGATGTTGTGAGGTCGGCCCTCCACTTT
TRBD1,TRBV27,TRBJ2-7,-,CASKRDGTGVLKGEQYF,TGTGCCAGCAAAAGGGATGGGACAGGGGTGTTAAAGGGCGAGCAGTACTTC
-,TRBV2,TRBJ1-5,-,CASSPIDRVGNQPQHF,TGTGCCAGCAGTCCGATCGACAGAGTCGGCAATCAGCCCCAGCATTTT
-,TRBV5-1,TRBJ2-7,-,CASSLAAGTYEQYF,TGCGCCAGCAGCTTGGCGGCGGGGACCTACGAGCAGTACTTC
TRBD1,TRBV19,TRBJ1-1,once,CASKKTGTTEAFF,TGTGCCAGCAAGAAGACAGGGACCACTGAAGCTTTCTTT
-,TRBV27,TRBJ1-6,-,CAAAAGHNSPLHF,TGTGCCGCAGCAGCAGGGCATAATTCACCCCTCCACTTT